The next 7 T cell receptor beta chains were all read from a single sample in a study of shared clonotypes between healthy human individuals. This table comes from immunoSEQ multiplex PCR, and its TCRdb copy is limited to in-frame clones, with some not included. The sample has over a million clones, around three quarters seen once. The sequencing input was memory CD4+ T cells from PBMCs. The subset: CD45RA-negative fraction. Every receptor here comes from a man between 18 and 35 years old in good health. Some clones in this sample may be carry-over from other donors' samples.

This clone was seen ten or more times. Other nucleotide sequences in the sample specify the same CDR3. The chain has TRBV14 and TRBJ1-2; 7 nucleotides match TRBD1. The CDR3 extends over 12 amino acids. The junction had 1 base not matched to a gene; V was cut back by 4 bases and J by 5 bases. Germline V gene sequence: CDR1 SGHDN, CDR2 FVKESK. In nucleotides, the CDR3 is TGTGCCAGCAGCCGACAGGGTTATGGCTACACCTTC. Translation gives CASSRQGYGYTF.

This clone was detected only a few times. The V gene is TRBV6-1, the J gene TRBJ2-7; D might be TRBD1 (5 bases). Germline V CDR1 and CDR2: MNHNS, SASEGT. The V end was cut by 5 bases, the J end by 3 bases, with 17 bases between. This CDR3 has 15 amino acids. CDR3 loop: CASSPAPQGRYEQYF. CDR3 nucleotide sequence: TGTGCCAGCAGTCCCGCCCCGCAGGGTCGCTACGAGCAGTACTTC.

This chain joins TRBV30 and TRBJ2-3; the match to TRBD1 covers 10 bases. Trimming cost V 0 bases and J 3 bases; bases outside gene matches: 6. CDR3 length equals 16 residues. Germline CDR1 and CDR2: GTSNPN and SVGIG (reference sequence). The CDR3 reads CAWSVGGQGLTDTQYF. As DNA, the CDR3 is TGTGCCTGGAGTGTAGGGGGACAGGGGTTGACAGATACGCAGTATTTT.

This clone turned up a few times. CDR3 DNA sequence: TGTGCCAGCTCACCTCAGGGTCCTGGACTAGCTAACAATGAGCAGTTCTTC. Protein sequence: CASSPQGPGLANNEQFF. The chain recombines TRBV18 with TRBJ2-1, with 8 bases lining up with TRBD2. J lost 5 bases, V lost 3 bases, and 12 bases had no gene match. This CDR3 has 17 amino acids. The germline V gene encodes CDR1 KGHSH and CDR2 LQKENI.

This sequence joins TRBV9 and TRBJ1-3; D uncertain. This CDR3 spans 16 amino acids. CDR1 is SGDLS and CDR2 is YYNGEE in the germline V gene. Trimming removed 4 bases at V and 0 bases at J, with 14 bases between. CDR3 amino acids: CASSPHSKVSGNTIYF. CDR3 DNA sequence: TGTGCCAGCAGCCCCCATTCTAAGGTCTCTGGAAACACCATATATTTT. Complete variable domain (other parts from reference TRBV9 and TRBJ1-3): DSGVTQTPKHLITATGQRVTLRCSPRSGDLSVYWYQQSLDQGLQFLIQYYNGEERAKGNILERFSAQQFPDLHSELNLSSLELGDSALYFCASSPHSKVSGNTIYFGEGSWLTVV.

The chain links TRBV19 to TRBJ1-5, with 7 nucleotides matching TRBD1. After removal of 8 bases from V and 4 bases from J, the junction contained 5 bases not matched to a gene. The CDR3 loop spans 13 amino acids. Germline CDR1 and CDR2: LNHDA and SQIVND (reference sequence). The CDR3: CASQGQQNQPQHF. DNA of the CDR3: TGTGCCAGTCAGGGACAGCAAAATCAGCCCCAGCATTTT.

The CDR3 DNA reads TGTGCCATCAGTGATTTTGGTGTTTATGGCTACACCTTC. Translating gives CAISDFGVYGYTF. The gene calls are TRBV10-3 and TRBJ1-2, with no clear D. V lost 3 bases, J lost 5 bases, and 10 bases lay in between. CDR3 length: 13 residues. The germline CDR1 and CDR2 sequences are ENHRY and SYGVKD.